These 25 T cell receptor beta chains were all obtained from the same sample, sequenced in a study of T cell repertoires in cytomegalovirus infection. TCRdb redid the calling of the reads with MiXCR, one entry per CDR3 protein. This sample yields 150,000 to 190,000 distinct CDR3 sequences, of which about 25% are seen a single time; approximately 10% belongs to the top ten. Sequenced: PBMCs. The receptors stem from a human donor in good health (CMV status not recorded). Some clones in this sample may be carry-over from other donors' samples.

This chain uses TRBV10-2 with TRBJ2-7; unclear D gene. CDR1 WSHSY and CDR2 SAAADI come from the germline V gene. The V end lost 2 bases, the J end lost 4 bases, and 12 bases lay between the germline ends. The CDR3 consists of 14 residues. The chain's CDR3 is CASSEIGVRYEQYF. Here the CDR3 DNA reads TGCGCCAGCAGTGAGATTGGGGTAAGGTACGAGCAGTACTTC.

This chain joins TRBV4-3 and TRBJ2-3, with D uncertain. The ends were cut back, 1 base at V and 4 bases at J, with 15 bases in the middle. CDR3 length: 16 amino acids. Germline V gene lookup returns CDR1 LGHNA and CDR2 YSLEER. The CDR3 here is CASSQAAVPRSDTQYF. In nucleotides, the CDR3 is TGCGCCAGCAGCCAAGCCGCGGTTCCCCGTTCAGATACGCAGTATTTT.

A few counts support this clonotype. This chain connects TRBV4-1 to TRBJ1-4; D is uncertain. Germline V gene sequence: CDR1 MGHRA, CDR2 YSYEKL. V was shortened by 0 bases and J by 7 bases, with 15 bases between the two germline ends. The CDR3 is 16 amino acids. The DNA of the CDR3 is TGCGCCAGCAGCCAAGAGCCCCAAAGTCTCCTTGAAAAACTGTTTTTT. It translates to CASSQEPQSLLEKLFF.

The chain employs TRBV20-1 and TRBJ2-3; TRBD2 aligns across 8 bases. Germline trimming cut 1 base from V and 4 bases from J; bases unmatched to any gene: 7. There are 15 residues in the CDR3. CDR1 and CDR2 (germline): DFQATT, SNEGSKA (reference sequence). CDR3 nucleotides: TGCAGTGCTAGAGCGATAGCGGGAACCGCAGATACGCAGTATTTT. Its translation: CSARAIAGTADTQYF.

The table lists this clonotype with a few counts. The chain is built from TRBV5-1 and TRBJ2-1; D remains ambiguous. Per the germline V gene, CDR1 is SGHRS and CDR2 is YFSETQ. V was clipped by 1 base and J by 14 bases, with 13 bases between them. This CDR3 region has 12 residues. CDR3 coding DNA: TGCGCCAGCAGCTTGACTCCCGGAAGGAAGTTCTTC. Translation gives CASSLTPGRKFF.

This chain links TRBV3-1 with TRBJ2-6, with D perhaps given as TRBD1 or TRBD2 (5 bases each). This CDR3 spans 16 amino acids. Germline V gene lookup returns CDR1 LGHDT and CDR2 YNNKEL (reference sequence). The germline V and J ends were trimmed by 0 bases and 1 base, with 7 bases remaining between them. The CDR3 spells CASSQDGGSGANVLTF. The CDR3, as DNA: TGTGCCAGCAGCCAAGATGGGGGATCTGGGGCCAACGTCCTGACTTTC.

The chain carries TRBV2 and TRBJ1-6; 10 bases are a match to TRBD1. The J segment lost 9 bases and the V segment lost 6 bases, leaving 2 bases of the junction unmatched. The germline gives CDR1 SNHLY, CDR2 FYNNEI. This CDR3 contains 13 residues. The CDR3 loop reads CASSRDRGSPLHF. CDR3 in DNA: TGTGCCAGCAGCCGGGACAGGGGTTCACCCCTCCACTTT.

This chain uses TRBV12-3 or TRBV12-4 with TRBJ1-4; no clear D. V was cut by 3 bases and J by 7 bases, with 6 bases left in between. The CDR3 spans 12 residues. CDR3 loop: CASSFRVEKLFF. As DNA, the CDR3 is TGTGCCAGCAGTTTTCGAGTTGAAAAACTGTTTTTT.

This clonotype was seen once. The chain has TRBV24-1 and TRBJ1-2; D unresolved. The CDR3 loop spans 14 amino acids. Germline V gene lookup returns CDR1 KGHDR and CDR2 SFDVKD. V shed 1 base and J shed 4 bases, with 9 bases lying between them. CDR3 nucleotides: TGTGCCACCAGTGATTTAGGAGAAGCCTATGGCTACACCTTC. Translated: CATSDLGEAYGYTF.

This clonotype was counted many times. The chain carries TRBV7-2 and TRBJ1-4, with D hard to call. Germline V gene sequence: CDR1 SGHTA, CDR2 FQGNSA. This CDR3 has 16 amino acids. V gave up 2 bases and J gave up 4 bases, with 14 bases separating them. CDR3 DNA sequence: TGTGCCAGCAGCTTAATTCCCGCCGTCTTTAATGAAAAACTGTTTTTT. Translating gives CASSLIPAVFNEKLFF.

This chain connects TRBV29-1 to TRBJ2-5; TRBD2 matches at 8 bases. CDR1 and CDR2 (germline): SQVTM, ANQGSEA. With 4 bases clipped from V and 2 bases from J, the junction kept 6 bases outside the gene matches. CDR3 length equals 14 residues. The CDR3 sequence: CSVGIAGLQETQYF. The CDR3 DNA sequence: TGCAGCGTTGGAATAGCGGGATTGCAAGAGACCCAGTACTTC.

The chain has TRBV20-1 and TRBJ2-3; a possible D gene is TRBD2 (8 bases). V was clipped by 8 bases and J by 2 bases, with 14 bases between them. Germline V gene data show CDR1 as DFQATT and CDR2 as SNEGSKA (reference sequence). The CDR3 spans 13 residues. The DNA for the CDR3 is TGCAGTACCGGGAGGGGGCTCACAGATACGCAGTATTTT. Its protein is CSTGRGLTDTQYF.

This clonotype came up many times. This chain uses TRBV28 with TRBJ1-3; D remains unclear. The CDR3 is 12 residues long. Germline CDR1 is MDHEN and CDR2 is SYDVKM. V dropped 3 bases and J dropped 4 bases, with 4 bases sitting between them. CDR3 sequence: CASSFRGNTIYF. Here the CDR3 DNA reads TGTGCCAGCAGTTTTCGGGGAAACACCATATATTTT.

Ten or more counts support this clonotype. This chain links TRBV7-2 with TRBJ2-7, with D perhaps TRBD2 (5 bases). The germline V and J ends were trimmed by 0 bases and 3 bases, with 6 bases remaining between them. The germline gives CDR1 SGHTA, CDR2 FQGNSA. The CDR3 is made up of 13 amino acids. Here the CDR3 DNA reads TGTGCCAGCAGCTTAGCCACTAGCTACGAGCAGTACTTC. Its protein is CASSLATSYEQYF.

This clonotype was detected many times. V gene TRBV7-2 combines with J gene TRBJ2-1; 11 positions match TRBD2. The V gene's germline CDR1 is SGHTA and CDR2 FQGNSA. V lost 6 bases, J lost 5 bases, and 6 bases stayed unmatched. CDR3 length: 15 residues. The CDR3 coding sequence is TGTGCCAGCAGTCTAGCGGGGGGAGCTAACAATGAGCAGTTCTTC. Translation: CASSLAGGANNEQFF.

The chain combines TRBV5-5 with TRBJ2-5, with TRBD1 as a possible D gene (6 bases). Trimming took off 1 base at V and 4 bases at J, with 17 bases between the two ends. Per the germline V gene, CDR1 is SGHKS and CDR2 is YYEKEE (reference sequence). The CDR3 has 16 amino acids. In DNA, the CDR3 is TGTGCCAGCAGCTTGCGGTCAGGGGCGCTGGGAGAGACCCAGTACTTC. This encodes CASSLRSGALGETQYF.

This clonotype has more than one count but fewer than ten. The CDR3 spells CASSTAREEGYGYTF. The CDR3 region has the DNA TGTGCCAGCAGCACCGCGAGGGAAGAAGGCTATGGCTACACCTTC. This sequence joins TRBV13 and TRBJ1-2; D call uncertain. Trimming took 5 bases from V and 4 from J, leaving 17 bases between them. This CDR3 is 15 amino acids long. Germline CDR1 and CDR2: PRHDT and FYEKMQ (reference sequence).

The rearrangement uses TRBV28 and TRBJ2-5; 9 nucleotides align to TRBD2. The CDR3 consists of 16 residues. V lost 2 bases and J lost 5; bases outside the gene matches: 9. The germline V gene encodes CDR1 MDHEN and CDR2 SYDVKM. The CDR3 region is CASSLIAGAYVETQYF. CDR3 nucleotide sequence: TGTGCCAGCAGTTTAATAGCGGGAGCTTATGTGGAGACCCAGTACTTC.

V gene TRBV29-1 combines with J gene TRBJ1-1; no definite D call. V lost 4 bases to trimming and J lost 1 base, with 13 bases between them. The germline gives CDR1 SQVTM, CDR2 ANQGSEA. The CDR3 sequence is 14 residues long. The CDR3, as DNA: TGCAGCGTTGCGGGATTTGGCAGGAACACTGAAGCTTTCTTT. As protein: CSVAGFGRNTEAFF.

This clonotype turned up a few times. This sequence joins TRBV29-1 and TRBJ2-5; D might be TRBD2 (5 bases). This CDR3 contains 12 residues. Germline CDR1 SQVTM, CDR2 ANQGSEA. V was pared by 6 bases and J by 1 base, with 9 bases between. The CDR3 nucleotides are TGCAGCGTACAGCGGAGCCAAGAGACCCAGTACTTC. It yields the protein CSVQRSQETQYF.

V gene TRBV28 combines with J gene TRBJ1-1; possible D gene TRBD1, 5 bases. V was pared by 5 bases and J by 3 bases, with 7 bases between. Germline V gene sequence: CDR1 MDHEN, CDR2 SYDVKM. The CDR3 runs 12 residues. As DNA, the CDR3 is TGTGCCAGCAGTCGACAGTACACTGAAGCTTTCTTT. It encodes CASSRQYTEAFF.

This clonotype has a handful of counts. The V call is TRBV30, the J call TRBJ1-1; a possible D gene is TRBD1 (5 bases). Germline CDR1 reads GTSNPN; CDR2 reads SVGIG (reference sequence). Trimming stripped 7 bases from V and 5 bases from J, with 8 bases between. The CDR3 length is 10 residues. CDR3 amino acids: CAYGGTEAFF. DNA of the CDR3: TGTGCCTACGGGGGTACTGAAGCTTTCTTT.

The CDR3 spells CASSGPGRGQHF. The CDR3 DNA sequence: TGTGCCAGCAGTGGCCCGGGCAGGGGCCAGCATTTT. The chain employs TRBV6-1 and TRBJ1-5; D may be TRBD1 (6 bases). Trimming took off 4 bases at V and 12 bases at J, with 13 bases between the two ends. From germline, CDR1 is MNHNS and CDR2 SASEGT. The CDR3 consists of 12 residues.

This clonotype was counted ten times or more. This chain connects TRBV7-2 to TRBJ2-5, with D possibly being TRBD2 (5 bases). With 5 bases removed from V and 1 base from J, the gap between germline ends came to 11 bases. Germline-derived CDR1 and CDR2 are SGHTA and FQGNSA. The length of the CDR3 is 14 residues. Here the CDR3 DNA reads TGTGCCAGCAGCCTACAGCGGAGCCAAGAGACCCAGTACTTC. Translation gives CASSLQRSQETQYF. The full variable domain, with the rest looked up from reference TRBV7-2 and TRBJ2-5, is GAGVSQSPSNKVTEKGKDVELRCDPISGHTALYWYRQSLGQGLEFLIYFQGNSAPDKSGLPSDRFSAERTGGSVSTLTIQRTQQEDSAVYLCASSLQRSQETQYFGPGTRLLVL.

This clonotype was counted only a few times. The genes are TRBV4-3 and TRBJ2-1; no reliable D call. The germline V and J ends were trimmed by 0 bases and 0 bases, with 12 bases remaining between them. Germline CDR1 is LGHNA and CDR2 is YSLEER. This CDR3 comprises 17 residues. CDR3: CASSQDRTSSSYNEQFF. In DNA form, the CDR3 reads TGCGCCAGCAGCCAAGATAGGACCTCGAGCTCCTACAATGAGCAGTTCTTC.